Described below is a single TCR beta chain sequence and its context. These data originate in a study of blood T cell repertoires in COVID-19. Study context: PBMCs, B-cell-depleted T cells, or T cells were the source of the cDNA or gDNA that made up the material.

The V end was cut by 6 bases, the J end by 6 bases, with 14 bases between. CDR1 is MNHEY and CDR2 is SVGAGI in the germline V gene. CDR3 size: 14 residues. Only in-frame clones appear in the TCRdb table, and some are missing; sequencing was by immunoSEQ multiplex PCR. This table holds about 240,000 clones, roughly 90% found once. The chain carries TRBV6-5 and TRBJ2-2; no clear D gene. The origin of this receptor is a man aged 60 to 69 who had recovered from COVID-19. Specimen: peripheral blood. The chain's CDR3 is CASSGRSAAGELFF. The CDR3 DNA is TGTGCCAGCAGCGGCCGGAGCGCGGCCGGGGAGCTGTTTTTT.